This TCR beta chain was recovered during a study of blood T cell repertoires in COVID-19. Generated by immunoSEQ multiplex PCR, the TCRdb table keeps only in-frame clones and is missing some. The sample carries roughly 70,000 clones, over 65% recorded once. The source is a woman aged 60-70 years with acute or convalescent COVID-19. The sequenced sample consisted of peripheral blood.

The CDR3, as DNA: TGTGCCAGCAATATGTTTAACAGGGGTACCGGGGAGCTGTTTTTT. It encodes CASNMFNRGTGELFF. The chain couples TRBV7-8 to TRBJ2-2; 7 bases align to TRBD1. This CDR3 is built from 15 residues. Trimming cost V 7 bases and J 5 bases; bases outside gene matches: 10. Germline V gives CDR1 SGHVS, CDR2 FQNEAQ.